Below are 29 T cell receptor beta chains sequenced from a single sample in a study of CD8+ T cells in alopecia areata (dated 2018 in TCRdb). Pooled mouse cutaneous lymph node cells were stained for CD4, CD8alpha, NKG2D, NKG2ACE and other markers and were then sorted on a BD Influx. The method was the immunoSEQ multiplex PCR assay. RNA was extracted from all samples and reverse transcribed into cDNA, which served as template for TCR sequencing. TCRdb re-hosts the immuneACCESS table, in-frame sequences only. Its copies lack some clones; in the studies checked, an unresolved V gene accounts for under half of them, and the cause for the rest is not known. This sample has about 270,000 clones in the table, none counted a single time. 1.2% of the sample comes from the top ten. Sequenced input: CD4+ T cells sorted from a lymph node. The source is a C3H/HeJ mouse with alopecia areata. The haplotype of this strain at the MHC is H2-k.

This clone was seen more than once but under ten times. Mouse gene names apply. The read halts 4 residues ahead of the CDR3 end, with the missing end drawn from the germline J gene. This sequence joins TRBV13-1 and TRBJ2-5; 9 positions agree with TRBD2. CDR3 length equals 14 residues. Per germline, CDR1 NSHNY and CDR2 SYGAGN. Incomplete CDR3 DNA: TGTGCCAGCAGTGGACTGGGGGTCCCAGAC. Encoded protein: CASSGLGVPD. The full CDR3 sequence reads CASSGLGVPDTQYF.

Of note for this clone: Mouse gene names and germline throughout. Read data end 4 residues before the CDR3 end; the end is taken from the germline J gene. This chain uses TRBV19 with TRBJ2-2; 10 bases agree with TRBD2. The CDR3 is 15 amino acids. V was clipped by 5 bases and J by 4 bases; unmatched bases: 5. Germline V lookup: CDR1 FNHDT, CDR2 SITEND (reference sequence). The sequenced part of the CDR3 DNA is TGTGCCAGCAGCCGAGCTGGGGGGGCCACCGGG. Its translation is CASSRAGGATG. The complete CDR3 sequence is CASSRAGGATGQLYF.

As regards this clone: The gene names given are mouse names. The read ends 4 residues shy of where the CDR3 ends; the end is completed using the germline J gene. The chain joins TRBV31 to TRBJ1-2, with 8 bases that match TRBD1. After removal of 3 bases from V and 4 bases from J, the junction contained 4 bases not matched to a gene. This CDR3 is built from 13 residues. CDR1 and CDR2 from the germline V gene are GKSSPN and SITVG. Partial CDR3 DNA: TGTGCCTGGAGAGACAGGGGCGGCTCC. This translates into CAWRDRGGS. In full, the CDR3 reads CAWRDRGGSDYTF.

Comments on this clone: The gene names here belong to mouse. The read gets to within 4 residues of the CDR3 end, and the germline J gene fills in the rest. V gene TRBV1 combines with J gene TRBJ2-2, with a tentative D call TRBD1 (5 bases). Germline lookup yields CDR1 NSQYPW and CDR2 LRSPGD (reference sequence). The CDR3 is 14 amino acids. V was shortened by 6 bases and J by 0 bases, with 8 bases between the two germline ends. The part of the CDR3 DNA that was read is TGCACCTGCAGGCAGGGTTCAAACACCGGG. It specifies CTCRQGSNTG. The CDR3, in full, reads CTCRQGSNTGQLYF.

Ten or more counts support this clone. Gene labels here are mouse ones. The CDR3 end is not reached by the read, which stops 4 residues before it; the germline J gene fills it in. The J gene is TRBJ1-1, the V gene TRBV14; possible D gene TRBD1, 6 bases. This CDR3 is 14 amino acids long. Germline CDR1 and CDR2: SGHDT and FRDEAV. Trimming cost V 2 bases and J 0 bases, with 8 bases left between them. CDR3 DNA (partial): TGTGCCAGCAGTTTAGGGGACACAAACACA. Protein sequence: CASSLGDTNT. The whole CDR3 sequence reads CASSLGDTNTEVFF.

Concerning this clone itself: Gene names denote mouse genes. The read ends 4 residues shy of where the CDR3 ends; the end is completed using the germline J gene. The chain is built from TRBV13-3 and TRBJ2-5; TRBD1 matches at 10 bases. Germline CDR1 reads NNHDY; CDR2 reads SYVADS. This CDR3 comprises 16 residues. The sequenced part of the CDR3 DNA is TGTGCCAGCAGTGATCAGGCGGGGACAGGGGTAGAC. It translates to CASSDQAGTGVD. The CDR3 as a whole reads CASSDQAGTGVDTQYF.

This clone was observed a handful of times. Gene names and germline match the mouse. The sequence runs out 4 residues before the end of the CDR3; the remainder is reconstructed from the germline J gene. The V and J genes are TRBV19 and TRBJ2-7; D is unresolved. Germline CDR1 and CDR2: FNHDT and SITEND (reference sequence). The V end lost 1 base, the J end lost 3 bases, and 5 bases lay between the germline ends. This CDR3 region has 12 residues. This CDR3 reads CASSINIYEQYF. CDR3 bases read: TGTGCCAGCAGTATAAACATCTAT.

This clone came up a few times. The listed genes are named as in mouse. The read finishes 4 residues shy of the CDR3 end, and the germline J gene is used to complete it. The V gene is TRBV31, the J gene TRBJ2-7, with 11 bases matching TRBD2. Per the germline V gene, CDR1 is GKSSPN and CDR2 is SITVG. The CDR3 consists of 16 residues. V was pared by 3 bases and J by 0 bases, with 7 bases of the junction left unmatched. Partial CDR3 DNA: TGTGCCTGGAGACATCGACTGGGGGGGAGCTCCTAT. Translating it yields CAWRHRLGGSSY. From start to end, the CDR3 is CAWRHRLGGSSYEQYF.

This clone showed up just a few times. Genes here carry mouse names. The chain's CDR3 is CASGDIGQSAETLYF. The sequenced part of the CDR3 DNA is TGTGCCAGCGGTGATATAGGACAAAGTGCAGAA. The chain couples TRBV13-2 to TRBJ2-3, with D perhaps matching TRBD1 (5 bases). The CDR3 goes on 4 residues after the read ends, and that part is filled in from the germline J gene. Germline CDR1 NNHNN, CDR2 SYGAGS (reference sequence). This CDR3 spans 15 amino acids. The ends were cut back, 1 base at V and 0 bases at J, with 9 bases in the middle.

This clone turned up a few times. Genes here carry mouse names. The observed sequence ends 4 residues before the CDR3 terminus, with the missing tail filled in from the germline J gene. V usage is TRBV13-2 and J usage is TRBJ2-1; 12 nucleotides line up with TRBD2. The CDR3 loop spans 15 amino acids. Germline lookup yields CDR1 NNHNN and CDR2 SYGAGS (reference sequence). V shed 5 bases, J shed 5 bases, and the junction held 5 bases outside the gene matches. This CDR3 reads CASGSRDWGDAEQFF. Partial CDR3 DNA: TGTGCCAGCGGGTCACGGGACTGGGGGGATGCT.

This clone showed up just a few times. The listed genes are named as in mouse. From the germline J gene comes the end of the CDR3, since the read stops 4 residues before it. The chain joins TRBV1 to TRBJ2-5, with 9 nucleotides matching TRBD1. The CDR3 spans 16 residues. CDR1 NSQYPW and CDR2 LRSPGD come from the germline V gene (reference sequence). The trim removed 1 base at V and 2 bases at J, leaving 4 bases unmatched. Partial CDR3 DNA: TGCACCTGCAGTGCAGCAAGACAGGGGGGCCAAGAC. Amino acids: CTCSAARQGGQD. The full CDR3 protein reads CTCSAARQGGQDTQYF.

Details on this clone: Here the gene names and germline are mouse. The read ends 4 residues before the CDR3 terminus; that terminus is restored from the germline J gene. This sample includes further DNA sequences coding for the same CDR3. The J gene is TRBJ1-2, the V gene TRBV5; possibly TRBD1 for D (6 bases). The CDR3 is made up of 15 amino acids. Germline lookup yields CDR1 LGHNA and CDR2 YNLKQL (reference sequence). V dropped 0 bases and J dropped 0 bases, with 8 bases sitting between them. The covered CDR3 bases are TGTGCCAGCAGCCAAGAGGGACAAGCAAACTCC. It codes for CASSQEGQANS. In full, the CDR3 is CASSQEGQANSDYTF.

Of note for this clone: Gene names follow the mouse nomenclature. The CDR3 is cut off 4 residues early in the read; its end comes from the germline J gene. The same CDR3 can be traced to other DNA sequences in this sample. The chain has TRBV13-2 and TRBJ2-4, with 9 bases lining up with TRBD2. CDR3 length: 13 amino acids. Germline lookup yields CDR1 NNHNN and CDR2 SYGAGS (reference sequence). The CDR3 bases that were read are TGTGCCAGCGGTGGGACTGGGGAAAAC. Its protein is CASGGTGEN. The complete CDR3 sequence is CASGGTGENTLYF.

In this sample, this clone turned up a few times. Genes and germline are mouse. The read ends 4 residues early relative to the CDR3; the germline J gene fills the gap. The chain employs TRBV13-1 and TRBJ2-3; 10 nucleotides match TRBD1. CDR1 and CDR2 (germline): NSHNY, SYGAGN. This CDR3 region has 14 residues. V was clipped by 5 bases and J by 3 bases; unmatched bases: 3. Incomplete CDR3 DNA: TGTGCCAGCAGAGACAGGGGGCGCGCAGAA. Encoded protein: CASRDRGRAE. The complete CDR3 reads CASRDRGRAETLYF.

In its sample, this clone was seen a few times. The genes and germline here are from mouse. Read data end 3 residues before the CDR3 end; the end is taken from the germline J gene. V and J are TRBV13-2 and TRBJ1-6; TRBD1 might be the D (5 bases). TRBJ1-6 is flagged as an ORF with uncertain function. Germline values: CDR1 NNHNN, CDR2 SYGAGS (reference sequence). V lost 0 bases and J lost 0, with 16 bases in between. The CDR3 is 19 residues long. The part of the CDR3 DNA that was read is TGTGCCAGCGGTGATGCCCGGCTGGGGGGGAATTCCTATAATTCGCCC. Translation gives CASGDARLGGNSYNSP. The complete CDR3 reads CASGDARLGGNSYNSPLYF.

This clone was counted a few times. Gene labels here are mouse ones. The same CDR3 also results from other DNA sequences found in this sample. The CDR3 spells CASSPRDRSYEQYF. CDR3 bases read: TGTGCCAGCAGTCCAAGGGACAGGTCCTAT. The rearrangement joins TRBV19 to TRBJ2-7, with 8 positions matching TRBD1. The read ends 4 residues before the CDR3 terminus; that terminus is restored from the germline J gene. This CDR3 contains 14 residues. The V gene's germline CDR1 is FNHDT and CDR2 SITEND (reference sequence). The V gene end was trimmed by 4 bases and the J gene end by 1 base; junction bases not matched to a gene: 4.

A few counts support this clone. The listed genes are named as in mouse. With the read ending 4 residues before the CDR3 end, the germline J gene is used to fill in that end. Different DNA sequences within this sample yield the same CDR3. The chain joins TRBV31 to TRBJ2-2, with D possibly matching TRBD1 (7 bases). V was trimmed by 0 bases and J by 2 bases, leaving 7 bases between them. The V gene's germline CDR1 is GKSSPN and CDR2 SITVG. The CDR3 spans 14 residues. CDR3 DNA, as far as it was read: TGTGCCTGGAGTCTAGGGGGCAACACCGGG. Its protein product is CAWSLGGNTG. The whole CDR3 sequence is CAWSLGGNTGQLYF. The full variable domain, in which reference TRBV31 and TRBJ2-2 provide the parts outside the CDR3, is AQTIHQWPVAEIKAVGSPLSLGCTIKGKSSPNLYWYWQATGGTLQQLFYSITVGQVESVVQLNLSASRPKDDQFILSTEKLLLSHSGFYLCAWSLGGNTGQLYFGEGSKLTVL.

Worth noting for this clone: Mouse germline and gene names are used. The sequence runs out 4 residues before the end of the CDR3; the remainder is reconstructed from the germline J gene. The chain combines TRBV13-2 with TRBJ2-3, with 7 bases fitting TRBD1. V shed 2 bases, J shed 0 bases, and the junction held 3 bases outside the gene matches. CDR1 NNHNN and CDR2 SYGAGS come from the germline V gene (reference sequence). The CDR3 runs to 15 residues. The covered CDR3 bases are TGTGCCAGCGGTGAGGGACAGATAAGTGCAGAA. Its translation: CASGEGQISAE. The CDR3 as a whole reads CASGEGQISAETLYF.

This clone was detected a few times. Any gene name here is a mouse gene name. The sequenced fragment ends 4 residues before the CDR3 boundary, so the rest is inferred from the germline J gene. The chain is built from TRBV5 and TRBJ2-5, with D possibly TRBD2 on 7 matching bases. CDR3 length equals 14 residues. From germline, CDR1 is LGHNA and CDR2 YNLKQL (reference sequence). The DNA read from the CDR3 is TGTGCCAGCAGCCAAGAGGGGGGCGCCGAC. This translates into CASSQEGGAD. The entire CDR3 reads CASSQEGGADTQYF.

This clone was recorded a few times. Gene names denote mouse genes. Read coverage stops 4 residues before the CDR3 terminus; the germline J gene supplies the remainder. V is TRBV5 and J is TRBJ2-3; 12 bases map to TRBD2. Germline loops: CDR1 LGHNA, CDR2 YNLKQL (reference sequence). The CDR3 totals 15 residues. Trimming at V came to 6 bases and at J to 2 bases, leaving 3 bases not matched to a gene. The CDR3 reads CASRGTGGNAETLYF. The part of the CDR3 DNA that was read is TGTGCCAGCAGGGGGACTGGGGGGAATGCAGAA.

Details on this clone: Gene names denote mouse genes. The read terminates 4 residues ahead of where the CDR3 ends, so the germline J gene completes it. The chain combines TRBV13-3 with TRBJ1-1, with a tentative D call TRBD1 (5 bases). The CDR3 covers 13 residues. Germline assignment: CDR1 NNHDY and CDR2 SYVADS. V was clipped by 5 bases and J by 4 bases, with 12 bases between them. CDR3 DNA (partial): TGTGCCAGCAGCCCCAGGGATGGCACA. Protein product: CASSPRDGT. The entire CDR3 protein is CASSPRDGTEVFF.

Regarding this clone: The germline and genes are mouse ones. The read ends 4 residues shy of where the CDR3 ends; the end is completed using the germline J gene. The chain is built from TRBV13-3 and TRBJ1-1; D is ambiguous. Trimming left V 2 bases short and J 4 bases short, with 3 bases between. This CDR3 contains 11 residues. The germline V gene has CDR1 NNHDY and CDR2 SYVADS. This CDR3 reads CASSESTEVFF. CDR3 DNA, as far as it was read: TGTGCCAGCAGTGAAAGCACA.

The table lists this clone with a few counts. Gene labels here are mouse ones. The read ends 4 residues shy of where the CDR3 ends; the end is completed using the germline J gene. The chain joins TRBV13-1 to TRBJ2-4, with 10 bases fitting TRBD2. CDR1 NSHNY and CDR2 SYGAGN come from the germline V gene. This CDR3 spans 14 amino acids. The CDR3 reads CASRPGTGENTLYF. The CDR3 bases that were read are TGTGCCAGCAGACCCGGGACTGGGGAAAAC.

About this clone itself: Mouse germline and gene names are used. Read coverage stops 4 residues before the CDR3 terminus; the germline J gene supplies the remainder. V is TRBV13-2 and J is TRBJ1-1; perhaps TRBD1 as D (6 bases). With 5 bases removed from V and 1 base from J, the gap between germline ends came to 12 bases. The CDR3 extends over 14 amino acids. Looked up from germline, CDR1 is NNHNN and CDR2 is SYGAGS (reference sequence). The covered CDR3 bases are TGTGCCAGCGGCCGTCCGGGACAAAACACA. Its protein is CASGRPGQNT. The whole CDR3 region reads CASGRPGQNTEVFF.

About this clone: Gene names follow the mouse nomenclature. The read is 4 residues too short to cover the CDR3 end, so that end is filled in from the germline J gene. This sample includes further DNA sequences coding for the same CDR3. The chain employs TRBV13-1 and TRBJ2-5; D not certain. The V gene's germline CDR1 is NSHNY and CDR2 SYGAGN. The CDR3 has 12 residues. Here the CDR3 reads CASSPREDTQYF. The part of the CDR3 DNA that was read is TGTGCCAGCAGTCCGAGGGAAGAC.

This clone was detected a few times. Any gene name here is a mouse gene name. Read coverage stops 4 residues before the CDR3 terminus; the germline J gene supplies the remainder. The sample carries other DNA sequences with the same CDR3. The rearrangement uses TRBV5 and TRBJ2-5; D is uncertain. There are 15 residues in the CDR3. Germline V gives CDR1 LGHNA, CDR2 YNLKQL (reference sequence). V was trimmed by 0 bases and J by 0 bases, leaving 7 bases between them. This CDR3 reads CASSQEQFNQDTQYF. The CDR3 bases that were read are TGTGCCAGCAGCCAAGAACAGTTTAACCAAGAC.

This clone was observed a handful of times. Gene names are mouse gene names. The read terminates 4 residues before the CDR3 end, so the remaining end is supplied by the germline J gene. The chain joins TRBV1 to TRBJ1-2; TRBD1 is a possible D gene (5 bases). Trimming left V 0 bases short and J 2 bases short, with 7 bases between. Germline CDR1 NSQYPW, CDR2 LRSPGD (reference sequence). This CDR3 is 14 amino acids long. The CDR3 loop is CTCSAEPGNSDYTF. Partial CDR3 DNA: TGCACCTGCAGTGCAGAGCCAGGGAACTCC.

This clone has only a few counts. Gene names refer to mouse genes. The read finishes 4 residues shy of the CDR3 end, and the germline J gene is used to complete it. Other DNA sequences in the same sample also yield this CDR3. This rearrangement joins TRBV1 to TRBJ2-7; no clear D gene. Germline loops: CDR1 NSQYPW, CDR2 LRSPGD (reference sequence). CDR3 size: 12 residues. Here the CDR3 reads CTCSAAVYEQYF. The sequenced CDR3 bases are TGCACCTGCAGTGCGGCAGTATAT. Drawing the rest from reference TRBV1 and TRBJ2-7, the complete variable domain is VTLLEQNPRWRLVPRGQAVNLRCILKNSQYPWMSWYQQDLQKQLQWLFTLRSPGDKEVKSLPGADYLATRVTDTELRLQVANMSQGRTLYCTCSAAVYEQYFGPGTRLTVL.

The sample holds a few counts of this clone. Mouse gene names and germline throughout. CDR3: CASTAGTGPYEQYF. The sequenced CDR3 bases are TGTGCCAGCACCGCCGGGACAGGGCCATAT. The rearrangement links TRBV19 to TRBJ2-7, with 9 bases fitting TRBD1. The read comes to an end 4 residues before the CDR3 does, leaving the germline J gene to fill in the end. The CDR3 length is 14 residues. Germline V lookup: CDR1 FNHDT, CDR2 SITEND (reference sequence).